This entry lists 30 T cell receptor beta chains sequenced from one sample in a study of blood T cell repertoires in COVID-19. Data came from immunoSEQ multiplex PCR; TCRdb stores just in-frame clones and leaves some out. The table lists hundreds of thousands of clones, around 85% of them singletons, with just over 0.7% in the top ten. Source material: peripheral blood. The receptors derive from a man aged 35 to 55 with acute or convalescent COVID-19.

The chain joins TRBV28 to TRBJ1-2; a weak D match, TRBD1 (6 bases). This CDR3 comprises 14 residues. Germline values: CDR1 MDHEN, CDR2 SYDVKM. V lost 2 bases to trimming and J lost 4 bases, with 11 bases between them. In nucleotides, the CDR3 is TGTGCCAGCAGTTTACAGGGGTTAATCTATGGCTACACCTTC. Encoded protein: CASSLQGLIYGYTF.

The CDR3, as DNA: TGTGCCAGCAGTGACTCGAAGGGACAGGGGTGCAATCAGCCCCAGCATTTT. As protein: CASSDSKGQGCNQPQHF. The V gene is TRBV6-4, the J gene TRBJ1-5; 10 nucleotides agree with TRBD1. From germline, CDR1 is MRHNA and CDR2 SNTAGT. The CDR3 loop spans 17 amino acids. Losses at the gene ends were 0 bases for V and 2 bases for J; bases not matched to a gene: 4.

The chain joins TRBV27 to TRBJ2-7; D is unresolved. CDR3 length: 11 amino acids. Between the trimmed V and J ends, which lost 5 bases and 3 bases, there was a span of 5 bases. Germline V gene lookup returns CDR1 MNHEY and CDR2 SMNVEV (reference sequence). CDR3 amino acids: CASSHGYEQYF. The DNA for the CDR3 is TGTGCCAGCAGTCACGGCTACGAGCAGTACTTC.

The chain carries TRBV9 and TRBJ2-1; 8 bases map to TRBD2. The ends lost 4 bases at V and 5 bases at J; junction bases unmatched: 2. Germline CDR1 reads SGDLS; CDR2 reads YYNGEE. The CDR3 totals 13 residues. The CDR3 loop is CASSTLADNEQFF. The CDR3 DNA is TGTGCCAGCAGCACACTAGCGGACAATGAGCAGTTCTTC.

The gene calls are TRBV29-1 and TRBJ2-7; 8 bases agree with TRBD1. The CDR3 runs 13 residues. J gave up 3 bases and V 6 bases, and 7 bases lay outside the gene matches. Per the germline V gene, CDR1 is SQVTM and CDR2 is ANQGSEA. The CDR3: CSVWTGRRYEQYF. DNA of the CDR3: TGCAGCGTGTGGACAGGGAGACGCTACGAGCAGTACTTC.

This clone was observed a single time. This sequence joins TRBV7-2 and TRBJ2-7, with D uncertain. The length of the CDR3 is 11 residues. CDR1 and CDR2 from the germline V gene are SGHTA and FQGNSA. V was shortened by 2 bases and J by 5 bases, with 4 bases between the two germline ends. The chain's CDR3 is CASSLFDEQYF. As DNA, the CDR3 is TGTGCCAGCAGCTTATTCGACGAGCAGTACTTC. Full variable domain (remainder filled in from reference TRBV7-2 and TRBJ2-7): GAGVSQSPSNKVTEKGKDVELRCDPISGHTALYWYRQSLGQGLEFLIYFQGNSAPDKSGLPSDRFSAERTGGSVSTLTIQRTQQEDSAVYLCASSLFDEQYFGPGTRLTVT.

The chain employs TRBV11-3 and TRBJ2-3; 8 nucleotides agree with TRBD2. CDR1 is SGHNT, CDR2 YENEEA, per germline. The CDR3 has 16 residues. V lost 3 bases to trimming and J lost 1 base; unmatched junction nucleotides: 6. CDR3 bases: TGTGCCAGCAGCTTCGAAGCGGGAGTTGGCACAGATACGCAGTATTTT. As protein: CASSFEAGVGTDTQYF.

This chain joins TRBV5-6 and TRBJ1-2; unclear D gene. CDR1 SGHDT and CDR2 YYEEEE come from the germline V gene. The V gene lost 0 bases and the J gene lost 8 bases, with 5 bases spanning the gap. The CDR3 consists of 11 residues. The CDR3 DNA is TGTGCCAGCAGCTTGGTACAGGGCTACACCTTC. It codes for CASSLVQGYTF.

The chain recombines TRBV4-1 with TRBJ1-2; weak D call: TRBD1 (6 bases). Trimming shortened V by 0 bases and J by 8 bases, and 16 bases separated the two germline ends. The length of the CDR3 is 15 residues. The V gene's germline CDR1 is MGHRA and CDR2 YSYEKL. DNA for the CDR3: TGCGCCAGCAGCCAAGAGGGCATGGCAGGGGTCGGCTACACCTTC. Encoded protein: CASSQEGMAGVGYTF.

This clone came up a few times. In the same sample, other DNA sequences code for this CDR3. CDR3 sequence (DNA): TGCGCCAGCAGTCCGGGGGACTACGAGCAGTACTTC. As protein: CASSPGDYEQYF. The chain has TRBV5-1 and TRBJ2-7, with D possibly matching TRBD2 (6 bases). Trimming took off 5 bases at V and 3 bases at J, with 9 bases between the two ends. There are 12 residues in the CDR3. CDR1 is SGHRS, CDR2 YFSETQ, per germline.

The chain is built from TRBV5-1 and TRBJ1-4; the D gene is possibly TRBD1 (6 bases). V lost 0 bases, J lost 3 bases, and 12 bases lay in between. Germline V CDR1 and CDR2: SGHRS, YFSETQ. This CDR3 is built from 16 residues. Here the CDR3 DNA reads TGCGCCAGCAGCTTGGTCGCAGGGGAATCTAATGAAAAACTGTTTTTT. This sequence encodes CASSLVAGESNEKLFF.

This chain joins TRBV7-9 and TRBJ2-7, with D perhaps matching TRBD1 (6 bases). The CDR3 runs to 16 residues. Looked up from germline, CDR1 is SEHNR and CDR2 is FQNEAQ (reference sequence). Deletions cut 5 bases from V and 0 bases from J, with 17 bases between. CDR3 bases: TGTGCCAGCAGCCCCTCTACCGGGACACCCTCCTACGAGCAGTACTTC. Its protein is CASSPSTGTPSYEQYF.

The V gene is TRBV6-6, the J gene TRBJ2-5; D might be TRBD1 (5 bases). Trimming took 10 bases from V and 2 from J, leaving 14 bases between them. CDR3 length: 13 amino acids. The germline gives CDR1 MNHNY, CDR2 SVGAGI (reference sequence). The CDR3 DNA sequence: TGTGCCACTCGCCGAGACAGTCAAGAGACCCAGTACTTC. It is translated as CATRRDSQETQYF.

The V gene is TRBV5-1, the J gene TRBJ1-1; D gene uncertain. V was shortened by 2 bases and J by 3 bases, with 11 bases between the two germline ends. The CDR3 loop spans 14 amino acids. In germline, CDR1 is SGHRS, CDR2 YFSETQ. The CDR3 DNA is TGCGCCAGCAGCTTTCTCGGACTGGACACTGAAGCTTTCTTT. Residues: CASSFLGLDTEAFF.

V gene TRBV6-5 combines with J gene TRBJ2-2, with D perhaps matching TRBD1 (6 bases). Germline V gives CDR1 MNHEY, CDR2 SVGAGI. CDR3 length equals 13 residues. The V and J ends lost 5 bases and 5 bases respectively, with 9 bases between them. As DNA, the CDR3 is TGTGCCAGCAGTAAACAGGGTACCGGGGAGCTGTTTTTT. This codes for CASSKQGTGELFF.

The rearrangement joins TRBV28 to TRBJ2-3, with 9 bases that match TRBD2. Germline CDR1 is MDHEN and CDR2 is SYDVKM. V gave up 0 bases and J gave up 5 bases; unmatched junction bases: 6. The CDR3 is made up of 16 amino acids. The CDR3 loop reads CASSLWAGGGEDTQYF. For the CDR3, the DNA is TGTGCCAGCAGTTTATGGGCGGGAGGGGGCGAAGATACGCAGTATTTT.

The V call is TRBV2, the J call TRBJ2-2; the D gene is possibly TRBD2 (6 bases). V lost 1 base and J lost 0, with 12 bases in between. CDR1 is SNHLY and CDR2 is FYNNEI in the germline V gene. CDR3 length: 17 residues. The DNA for the CDR3 is TGTGCCAGCAGTGAAGGTGGAGGGCGCCCGAACACCGGGGAGCTGTTTTTT. Protein: CASSEGGGRPNTGELFF. The whole variable domain, filled in from reference TRBV2 and TRBJ2-2, reads EPEVTQTPSHQVTQMGQEVILRCVPISNHLYFYWYRQILGQKVEFLVSFYNNEISEKSEIFDDQFSVERPDGSNFTLKIRSTKLEDSAMYFCASSEGGGRPNTGELFFGEGSRLTVL.

The chain recombines TRBV28 with TRBJ2-5, with 12 bases matching TRBD2. In germline, CDR1 is MDHEN, CDR2 SYDVKM. The CDR3 contains 18 residues. Trimming removed 6 bases from V and 5 bases from J; junction bases left unmatched: 16. The CDR3 bases are TGTGCCAGCAGCCCTGATCCGCCTAGCGGGAGGGCCGGGGAGACCCAGTACTTC. Encoded protein: CASSPDPPSGRAGETQYF.

This rearrangement joins TRBV4-1 to TRBJ1-1; no clear D. The CDR3 is 16 residues long. The V end lost 4 bases, the J end lost 1 base, and 16 bases lay between the germline ends. Germline-derived CDR1 and CDR2 are MGHRA and YSYEKL. The CDR3 DNA is TGCGCCAGCAGCCCGGGGAGTACTCGAGGGAACACTGAAGCTTTCTTT. Translation gives CASSPGSTRGNTEAFF.

V and J are TRBV5-1 and TRBJ1-1; D is unresolved. Germline CDR1 SGHRS, CDR2 YFSETQ. Trimming pared 1 base from V and 1 base from J, leaving 5 bases between. CDR3 length equals 13 residues. The CDR3 sequence: CASSLFRNTEAFF. CDR3 in DNA: TGCGCCAGCAGCTTGTTCCGGAACACTGAAGCTTTCTTT.

This chain joins TRBV30 and TRBJ2-3; 7 positions match TRBD2. Per the germline V gene, CDR1 is GTSNPN and CDR2 is SVGIG (reference sequence). The CDR3 consists of 13 residues. The ends lost 0 bases at V and 5 bases at J; junction bases unmatched: 2. The CDR3 DNA reads TGTGCCTGGAGTGTAATAGCGGGAGATACGCAGTATTTT. Its protein is CAWSVIAGDTQYF.

With respect to this clone: Other DNA sequences in the same sample also yield this CDR3. This chain uses TRBV5-6 with TRBJ2-5, with 10 bases matching TRBD1. The CDR3 is made up of 13 amino acids. V gave up 4 bases and J gave up 5 bases; unmatched junction bases: 2. The germline V gene has CDR1 SGHDT and CDR2 YYEEEE. The CDR3 here is CASSVGQGETQYF. For the CDR3, the DNA is TGTGCCAGCAGCGTGGGACAGGGGGAGACCCAGTACTTC.

The rearrangement uses TRBV4-3 and TRBJ1-2; TRBD1 aligns across 9 bases. Per the germline V gene, CDR1 is LGHNA and CDR2 is YSLEER. The junction had 12 bases not matched to a gene; V was cut back by 4 bases and J by 12 bases. The CDR3 covers 14 residues. The CDR3 is CASSPHGQGPSDTF. The CDR3 nucleotides read TGCGCCAGCAGCCCGCACGGACAGGGGCCTTCGGACACCTTC.

The chain is built from TRBV7-9 and TRBJ1-5, with D unresolved. Germline CDR1 SEHNR, CDR2 FQNEAQ (reference sequence). This CDR3 is built from 13 residues. Trimming stripped 1 base from V and 9 bases from J, with 10 bases between. The CDR3 protein is CASSLGEGRPQHF. CDR3 DNA: TGTGCCAGCAGCTTAGGGGAGGGCAGGCCCCAGCATTTT.

The chain carries TRBV9 and TRBJ1-2; TRBD1 aligns across 7 bases. This CDR3 has 14 residues. Germline CDR1 and CDR2: SGDLS and YYNGEE. V trimming: 0 bases; J trimming: 8 bases; junction bases outside the gene matches: 7. The CDR3: CASSVATGVEGYTF. As DNA, the CDR3 is TGTGCCAGCAGCGTAGCTACAGGGGTGGAAGGCTACACCTTC.

This chain uses TRBV6-5 with TRBJ1-2; D uncertain. Trimming pared 10 bases from V and 5 bases from J, leaving 14 bases between. In germline, CDR1 is MNHEY, CDR2 SVGAGI. This CDR3 region has 12 residues. CDR3 loop: CATLTRGYGYTF. Here the CDR3 DNA reads TGTGCCACCTTAACTCGCGGGTATGGCTACACCTTC.

This chain joins TRBV6-5 and TRBJ2-7; TRBD1 might be the D (6 bases). The V end lost 5 bases, the J end lost 6 bases, and 8 bases lay between the germline ends. The CDR3 loop spans 11 amino acids. Germline CDR1 is MNHEY and CDR2 is SVGAGI. CDR3 sequence reads: CASSRTVEQYF. The CDR3 DNA reads as TGTGCCAGCAGTAGGACAGTCGAGCAGTACTTC.

This clone has just one count. The V and J genes are TRBV7-3 and TRBJ2-2, with 8 bases matching TRBD1. After removal of 5 bases from V and 7 bases from J, the junction contained 12 bases not matched to a gene. The CDR3 covers 16 residues. The germline CDR1 and CDR2 sequences are SGHTA and FQGTGA. The CDR3 DNA is TGTGCCAGCAGCCTGTTGGACAGGGCGTACCGCGGGGAGCTGTTTTTT. The encoded protein is CASSLLDRAYRGELFF. Full variable domain (rest looked up from reference TRBV7-3 and TRBJ2-2): GAGVSQTPSNKVTEKGKYVELRCDPISGHTALYWYRQSLGQGPEFLIYFQGTGAADDSGLPNDRFFAVRPEGSVSTLKIQRTERGDSAVYLCASSLLDRAYRGELFFGEGSRLTVL.

V and J are TRBV11-2 and TRBJ2-1, with 8 positions matching TRBD2. The CDR3 is 14 amino acids. With V trimmed by 3 bases and J by 6 bases, 4 bases remained unmatched. Germline V gives CDR1 SGHAT, CDR2 FQNNGV. The CDR3 loop is CASSFTSGVNEQFF. The CDR3 region has the DNA TGTGCCAGCAGCTTTACTAGCGGAGTCAATGAGCAGTTCTTC.

This chain uses TRBV15 with TRBJ1-6; D not resolved. CDR1 is LNHNV and CDR2 is YYDKDF in the germline V gene (reference sequence). The V and J ends lost 1 base and 8 bases respectively, with 12 bases between them. The CDR3 contains 15 residues. The CDR3 DNA follows: TGTGCCACCAGCAGAGGAGGGAATGGGGATTCACCCCTCCACTTT. Protein sequence: CATSRGGNGDSPLHF. Variable domain in full (rest from reference TRBV15 and TRBJ1-6): DAMVIQNPRYQVTQFGKPVTLSCSQTLNHNVMYWYQQKSSQAPKLLFHYYDKDFNNEADTPDNFQSRRPNTSFCFLDIRSPGLGDTAMYLCATSRGGNGDSPLHFGNGTRLTVT.